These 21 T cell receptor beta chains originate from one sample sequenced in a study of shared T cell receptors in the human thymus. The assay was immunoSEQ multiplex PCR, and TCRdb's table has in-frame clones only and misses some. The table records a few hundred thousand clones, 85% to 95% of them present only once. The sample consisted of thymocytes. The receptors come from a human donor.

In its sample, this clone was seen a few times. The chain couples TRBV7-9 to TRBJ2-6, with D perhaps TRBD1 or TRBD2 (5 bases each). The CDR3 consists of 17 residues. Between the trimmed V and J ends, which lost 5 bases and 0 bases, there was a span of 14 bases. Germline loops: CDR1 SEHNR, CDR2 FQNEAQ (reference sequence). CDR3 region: CASSTWGPRSGANVLTF. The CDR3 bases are TGTGCCAGCAGCACCTGGGGACCGCGCTCTGGGGCCAACGTCCTGACTTTC.

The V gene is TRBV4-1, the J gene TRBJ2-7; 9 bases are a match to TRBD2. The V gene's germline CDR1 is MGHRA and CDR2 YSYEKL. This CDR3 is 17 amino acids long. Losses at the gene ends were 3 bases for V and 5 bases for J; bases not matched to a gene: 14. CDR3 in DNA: TGCGCCAGCAGCCATACGACTAGCGGCTCCCGATGGGACGAGCAGTACTTC. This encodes CASSHTTSGSRWDEQYF.

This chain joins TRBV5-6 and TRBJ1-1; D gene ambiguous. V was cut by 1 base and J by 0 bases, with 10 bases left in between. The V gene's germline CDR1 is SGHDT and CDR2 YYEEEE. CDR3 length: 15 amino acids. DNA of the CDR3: TGTGCCAGCAGCTTGTACGCAGCTATGAACACTGAAGCTTTCTTT. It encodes CASSLYAAMNTEAFF. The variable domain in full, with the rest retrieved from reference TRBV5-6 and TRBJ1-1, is DAGVTQSPTHLIKTRGQQVTLRCSPKSGHDTVSWYQQALGQGPQFIFQYYEEEERQRGNFPDRFSGHQFPNYSSELNVNALLLGDSALYLCASSLYAAMNTEAFFGQGTRLTVV.

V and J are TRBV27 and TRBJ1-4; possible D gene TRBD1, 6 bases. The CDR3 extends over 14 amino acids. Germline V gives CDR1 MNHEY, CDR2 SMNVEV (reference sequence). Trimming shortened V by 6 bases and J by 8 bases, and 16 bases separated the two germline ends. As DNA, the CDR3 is TGTGCCAGCAGACTACAGGGACGCGAGGAAAAACTGTTTTTT. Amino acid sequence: CASRLQGREEKLFF.

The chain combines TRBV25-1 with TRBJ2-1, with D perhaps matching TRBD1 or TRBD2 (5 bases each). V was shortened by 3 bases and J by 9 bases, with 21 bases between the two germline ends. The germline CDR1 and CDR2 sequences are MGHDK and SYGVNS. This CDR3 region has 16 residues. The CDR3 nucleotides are TGTGCCAGCAGTGACGATGGGGACCCTGGGGCAATTGAGCAGTTCTTC. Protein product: CASSDDGDPGAIEQFF.

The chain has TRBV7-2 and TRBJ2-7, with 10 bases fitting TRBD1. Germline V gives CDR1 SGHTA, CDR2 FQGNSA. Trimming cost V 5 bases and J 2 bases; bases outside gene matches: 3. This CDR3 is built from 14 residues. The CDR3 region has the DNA TGTGCCAGCAGCCCGACAGGGGGCACCTACGAGCAGTACTTC. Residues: CASSPTGGTYEQYF. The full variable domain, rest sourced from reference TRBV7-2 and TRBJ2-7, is GAGVSQSPSNKVTEKGKDVELRCDPISGHTALYWYRQSLGQGLEFLIYFQGNSAPDKSGLPSDRFSAERTGGSVSTLTIQRTQQEDSAVYLCASSPTGGTYEQYFGPGTRLTVT.

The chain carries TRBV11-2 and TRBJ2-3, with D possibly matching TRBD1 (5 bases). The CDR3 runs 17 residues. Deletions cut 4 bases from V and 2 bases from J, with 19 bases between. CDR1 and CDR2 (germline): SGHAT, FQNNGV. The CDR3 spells CASSCSHRGGHTDTQYF. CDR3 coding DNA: TGTGCCAGCAGCTGTAGTCACCGTGGCGGACACACAGATACGCAGTATTTT. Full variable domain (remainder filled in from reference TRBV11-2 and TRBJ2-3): EAGVAQSPRYKIIEKRQSVAFWCNPISGHATLYWYQQILGQGPKLLIQFQNNGVVDDSQLPKDRFSAERLKGVDSTLKIQPAKLEDSAVYLCASSCSHRGGHTDTQYFGPGTRLTVL.

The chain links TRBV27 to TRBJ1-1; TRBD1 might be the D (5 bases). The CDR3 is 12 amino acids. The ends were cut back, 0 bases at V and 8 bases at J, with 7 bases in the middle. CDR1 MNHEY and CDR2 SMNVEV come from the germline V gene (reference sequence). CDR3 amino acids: CASSLSKGEAFF. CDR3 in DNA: TGTGCCAGCAGTTTATCGAAGGGGGAAGCTTTCTTT.

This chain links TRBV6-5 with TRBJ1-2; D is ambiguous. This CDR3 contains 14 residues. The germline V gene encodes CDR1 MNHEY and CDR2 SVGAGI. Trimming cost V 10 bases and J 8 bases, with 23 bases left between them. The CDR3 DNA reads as TGTGCCACCACCCGGGGTCTAGAGGGAGGAGGCTACACCTTC. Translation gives CATTRGLEGGGYTF.

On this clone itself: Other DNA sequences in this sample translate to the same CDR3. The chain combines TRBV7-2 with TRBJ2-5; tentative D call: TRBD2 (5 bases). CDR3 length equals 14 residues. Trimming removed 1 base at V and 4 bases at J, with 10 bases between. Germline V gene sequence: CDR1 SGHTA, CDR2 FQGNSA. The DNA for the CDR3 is TGTGCCAGCAGCTTAGGAGGGTTGCGAGAGACCCAGTACTTC. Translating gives CASSLGGLRETQYF.

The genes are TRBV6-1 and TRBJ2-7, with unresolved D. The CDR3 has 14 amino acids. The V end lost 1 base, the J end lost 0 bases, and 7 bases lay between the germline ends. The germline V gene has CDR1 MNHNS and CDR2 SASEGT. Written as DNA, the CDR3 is TGTGCCAGCAGTGAAGTGGTTCGCTCCTACGAGCAGTACTTC. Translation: CASSEVVRSYEQYF.

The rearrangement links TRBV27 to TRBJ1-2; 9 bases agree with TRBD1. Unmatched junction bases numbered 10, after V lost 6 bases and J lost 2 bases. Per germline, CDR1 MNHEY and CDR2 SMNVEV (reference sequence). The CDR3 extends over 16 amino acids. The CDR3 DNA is TGTGCCAGCAGGAAAAAACAGGGGGCAGGGAACTATGGCTACACCTTC. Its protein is CASRKKQGAGNYGYTF.

The DNA of the CDR3 is TGTGCCAGCAGCTCCCCCCGGACAGGGTCGACCGAGCAGTACTTC. This codes for CASSSPRTGSTEQYF. This chain joins TRBV7-9 and TRBJ2-7; 8 nucleotides agree with TRBD1. CDR1 is SEHNR, CDR2 FQNEAQ, per germline (reference sequence). This CDR3 spans 15 amino acids. Losses at the gene ends were 4 bases for V and 6 bases for J; bases not matched to a gene: 11.

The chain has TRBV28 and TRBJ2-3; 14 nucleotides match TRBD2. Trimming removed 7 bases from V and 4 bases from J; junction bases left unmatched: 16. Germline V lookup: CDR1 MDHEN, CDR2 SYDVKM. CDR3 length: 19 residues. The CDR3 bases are TGTGCCAGCACCACTCGCGGGGGCGGGACTAGCGGGAGTGCAGATACGCAGTATTTT. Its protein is CASTTRGGGTSGSADTQYF.

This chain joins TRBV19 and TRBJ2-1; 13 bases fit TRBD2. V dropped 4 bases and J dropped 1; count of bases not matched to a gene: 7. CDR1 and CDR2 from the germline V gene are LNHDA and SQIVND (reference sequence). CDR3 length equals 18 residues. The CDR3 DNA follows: TGTGCCAGTAGTAGTACGGGACTAGCGGGATATTCCTACAATGAGCAGTTCTTC. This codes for CASSSTGLAGYSYNEQFF. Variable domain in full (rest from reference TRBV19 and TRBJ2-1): DGGITQSPKYLFRKEGQNVTLSCEQNLNHDAMYWYRQDPGQGLRLIYYSQIVNDFQKGDIAEGYSVSREKKESFPLTVTSAQKNPTAFYLCASSSTGLAGYSYNEQFFGPGTRLTVL.

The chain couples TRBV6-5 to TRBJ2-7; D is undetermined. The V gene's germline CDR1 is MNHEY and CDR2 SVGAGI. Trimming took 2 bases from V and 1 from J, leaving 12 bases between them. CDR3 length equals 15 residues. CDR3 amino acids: CASSYGQASSYEQYF. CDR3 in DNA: TGTGCCAGCAGTTACGGGCAGGCGTCGTCCTACGAGCAGTACTTC.

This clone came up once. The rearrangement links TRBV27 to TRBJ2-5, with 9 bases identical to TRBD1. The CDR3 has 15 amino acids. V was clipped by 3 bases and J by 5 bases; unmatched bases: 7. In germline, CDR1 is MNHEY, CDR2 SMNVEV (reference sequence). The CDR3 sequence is CASSFGTGRGETQYF. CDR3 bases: TGTGCCAGCAGTTTCGGGACAGGGAGAGGGGAGACCCAGTACTTC.

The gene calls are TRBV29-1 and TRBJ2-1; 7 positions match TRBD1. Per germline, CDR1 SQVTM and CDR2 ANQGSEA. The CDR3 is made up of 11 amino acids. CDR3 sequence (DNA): TGCAGGGGGACAGACGACAATGAGCAGTTCTTC. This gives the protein CRGTDDNEQFF.

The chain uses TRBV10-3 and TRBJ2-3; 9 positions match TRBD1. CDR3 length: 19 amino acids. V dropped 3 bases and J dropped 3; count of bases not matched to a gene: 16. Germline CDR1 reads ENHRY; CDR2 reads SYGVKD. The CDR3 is CAISDQPTRQGGVTDTQYF. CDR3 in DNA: TGTGCCATCAGTGATCAGCCAACCCGACAGGGGGGGGTGACAGATACGCAGTATTTT.

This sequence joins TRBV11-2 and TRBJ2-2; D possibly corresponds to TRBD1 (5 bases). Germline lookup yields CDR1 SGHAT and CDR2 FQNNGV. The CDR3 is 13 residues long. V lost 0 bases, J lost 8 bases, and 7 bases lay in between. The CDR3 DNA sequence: TGTGCCAGCAGCTTAGATTGGACAGGGGAGCTGTTTTTT. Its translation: CASSLDWTGELFF.

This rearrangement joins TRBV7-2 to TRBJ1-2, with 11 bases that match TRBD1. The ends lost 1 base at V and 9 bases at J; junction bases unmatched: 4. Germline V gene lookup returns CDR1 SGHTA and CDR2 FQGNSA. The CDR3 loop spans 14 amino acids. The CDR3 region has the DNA TGTGCCAGCAGCTTAGAGGGACAGGGGGAAAGCTACACCTTC. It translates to CASSLEGQGESYTF.